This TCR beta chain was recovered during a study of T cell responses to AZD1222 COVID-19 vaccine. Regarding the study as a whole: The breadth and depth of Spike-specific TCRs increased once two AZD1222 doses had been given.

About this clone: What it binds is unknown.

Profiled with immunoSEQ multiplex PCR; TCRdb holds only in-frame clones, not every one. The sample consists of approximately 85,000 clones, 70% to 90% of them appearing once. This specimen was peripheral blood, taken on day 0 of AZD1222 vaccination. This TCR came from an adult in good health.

The DNA for the CDR3 is TGTGCCAGCTCACTCGGACAGAGCTCCAATCAGCCCCAGCATTTT. Translation gives CASSLGQSSNQPQHF. The chain joins TRBV18 to TRBJ1-5, with a possible D match to TRBD1 (6 bases). Germline V gives CDR1 KGHSH, CDR2 LQKENI. The V and J ends lost 4 bases and 3 bases respectively, with 13 bases between them. The CDR3 length is 15 residues.